The 21 T cell receptor beta chains given below trace back to one sample, sequenced in a study of immune heterogeneity within non-small cell lung tumors. Bulk tumor genomic DNA constituted the template, at around 600 ng per sample. Several biopsies were spaced far apart within each primary tumor and obtained as surgery took place. Patients underwent curative surgery for non-small cell lung cancer (untreated and newly diagnosed). Amplification of TCR beta CDR3 was performed by multiplex PCR with 32 V and 13 J primers. Via MiXCR, TCRdb re-called the multiplex PCR reads, giving one row per CDR3 protein. The sample has about 15,000 distinct CDR3 sequences, 25% to 35% seen once; the top ten hold 5% to 5.5%. Material: lung tumor tissue. The receptors shown here come from a man between 35 and 55 years old with non-small cell lung cancer.

Of note for this clonotype: This sequence may be a read error, since a much larger clone differs from it by one base. The chain joins TRBV5-1 to TRBJ2-1; 8 positions match TRBD1. CDR3 length: 15 residues. Germline V gives CDR1 SGHRS, CDR2 YFSETQ. V lost 4 bases and J lost 2; bases outside the gene matches: 5. The CDR3 reads CASSEGTGPYNEQFF. The CDR3 DNA reads TGCGCCAGCAGCGAGGGGACAGGCCCCTACAATGAGCAGTTCTTC.

Only one count was recorded for this clonotype. Given a much more abundant clone one base away, this may be a read error. The chain recombines TRBV4-2 with TRBJ2-7; D may correspond to TRBD1 or TRBD2 (5 bases each). CDR1 is LGHNA and CDR2 is YNFKEQ in the germline V gene. The CDR3 is made up of 15 amino acids. CDR3 amino acids: CANSQDWDGSYEQYF. CDR3 nucleotides: TGTGCCAACAGCCAAGATTGGGACGGCTCCTACGAGCAGTACTTC.

Notes on this clonotype: Given the absence of the conserved phenylalanine or tryptophan at the CDR3 end, a read error is likely. This chain connects TRBV5-4 to TRBJ1-2; D gene uncertain. In germline, CDR1 is SGHNT, CDR2 YYREEE (reference sequence). There are 15 residues in the CDR3. V was clipped by 0 bases and J by 2 bases, with 11 bases between them. DNA of the CDR3: TGTGCCAGCAGCTTGGACCCGGGAGACAACTATGGCTACACCCTC. The encoded protein is CASSLDPGDNYGYTL.

This clonotype was recorded only once. A much larger clone differs by one base, so this may be a read error. The conserved phenylalanine or tryptophan normally closing the CDR3 is absent here, so this likely arose from a read error. V usage is TRBV7-2 and J usage is TRBJ1-4, with TRBD1 matching 7 bases. After removal of 6 bases from V and 8 bases from J, the junction contained 12 bases not matched to a gene. The CDR3 is 15 amino acids. Germline V lookup: CDR1 SGHTA, CDR2 FQGNSA. The CDR3 is CASRIGTARREKLFL. Here the CDR3 DNA reads TGTGCCAGCAGGATAGGGACAGCAAGGAGGGAAAAACTGTTTTTA.

This clonotype was recorded many times. V gene TRBV19 combines with J gene TRBJ1-1, with a tentative D call TRBD1 (5 bases). Deletions cut 3 bases from V and 9 bases from J, with 14 bases between. The germline gives CDR1 LNHDA, CDR2 SQIVND (reference sequence). The CDR3 length is 13 residues. CDR3 protein: CASSMSRGSQAFF. In nucleotides, the CDR3 is TGTGCCAGTAGTATGTCTCGGGGGAGTCAAGCTTTCTTT.

On this clonotype itself: Since a much larger clone is just one base distant, this may be a read error. V gene TRBV10-3 combines with J gene TRBJ1-3, with TRBD1 as a possible D gene (5 bases). The germline V gene has CDR1 ENHRY and CDR2 SYGVKD. The length of the CDR3 is 14 residues. CDR3 residues: CDISEAGGANTIYF. CDR3 DNA sequence: TGTGACATCAGTGAGGCCGGAGGGGCGAACACCATATATTTT.

This clonotype was seen more than once but under ten times. The chain employs TRBV7-3 and TRBJ2-2; D possibly corresponds to TRBD2 (5 bases). The germline V gene has CDR1 SGHTA and CDR2 FQGTGA. Trimming removed 5 bases at V and 4 bases at J, with 17 bases between. This CDR3 is 16 amino acids long. In nucleotides, the CDR3 is TGTGCCAGCAGCCCAGGTGATTCGGGGAGCACCGGGGAGCTGTTTTTT. Encoded protein: CASSPGDSGSTGELFF.

A note on this clonotype: This clone may be a read error of a much larger clone one base away. V is TRBV6-1 and J is TRBJ1-6; TRBD1 matches 10 bases. The ends lost 6 bases at V and 10 bases at J; junction bases unmatched: 6. The CDR3 covers 14 residues. The germline V gene encodes CDR1 MNHNS and CDR2 SASEGT. Here the CDR3 reads CASSPTGGVSPLHF. In DNA form, the CDR3 reads TGTGCCAGCAGCCCGACAGGGGGCGTCTCACCCCTCCACTTT.

By sample share, this clonotype is medium-sized (0.01 to 0.1%). The CDR3 here is CASCQGALLEQYF. The CDR3 DNA sequence: TGTGCCAGCTGCCAGGGGGCCCTCCTCGAGCAGTACTTC. The V call is TRBV6-1, the J call TRBJ2-7; 8 positions agree with TRBD1. This CDR3 comprises 13 residues. Per germline, CDR1 MNHNS and CDR2 SASEGT. Trimming cost V 8 bases and J 6 bases; bases outside gene matches: 9.

This clonotype was picked up a small number of times. One end of the junction fails to match germline, which may point to a read error. The CDR3 loop is CASSLTRDRGLF. The CDR3 DNA sequence: TGTGCCAGCAGCCTTACCCGGGACAGGGGATTATTT. The V gene is TRBV2, the J gene TRBJ1-1, with 10 bases that match TRBD1. This CDR3 is 12 amino acids long. CDR1 SNHLY and CDR2 FYNNEI come from the germline V gene.

By share of the sample, this clonotype is medium-sized. This chain links TRBV19 with TRBJ1-5; a possible D gene is TRBD1 (6 bases). The germline CDR1 and CDR2 sequences are LNHDA and SQIVND (reference sequence). The CDR3 has 14 residues. V lost 8 bases, J lost 2 bases, and 13 bases lay in between. Written as DNA, the CDR3 is TGTGCCAGTGTTAGACAGGACTGCAATCAGCCCCAGCATTTT. Encoded protein: CASVRQDCNQPQHF.

On this clonotype itself: Since no conserved phenylalanine or tryptophan closes the CDR3, a read error is the likely cause. This chain connects TRBV25-1 to TRBJ1-4; D may be TRBD1 (6 bases). The CDR3 has 16 amino acids. The germline V gene encodes CDR1 MGHDK and CDR2 SYGVNS. Trimming stripped 5 bases from V and 8 bases from J, with 21 bases between. The CDR3 is CASSPTGQWSREKLFL. The CDR3 nucleotides read TGTGCCAGCAGTCCCACCGGACAGTGGAGTAGGGAAAAACTGTTTCTT.

By share, this clonotype counts as medium-sized (0.01 to 0.1%). This sequence joins TRBV24-1 and TRBJ2-7; 8 bases fit TRBD2. The ends lost 5 bases at V and 6 bases at J; junction bases unmatched: 5. CDR3 length: 13 amino acids. Germline V CDR1 and CDR2: KGHDR, SFDVKD. CDR3 nucleotides: TGTGCCACCAGTGGGGTGGCGGGAGGCGAGCAGTACTTC. Its translation: CATSGVAGGEQYF.

Within the sample, this clonotype is medium-sized (0.01 to 0.1%). The rearrangement uses TRBV11-2 and TRBJ1-2; 7 bases agree with TRBD1. Germline V lookup: CDR1 SGHAT, CDR2 FQNNGV. V dropped 5 bases and J dropped 4; count of bases not matched to a gene: 4. The CDR3 runs to 13 residues. CDR3 region: CASSPTGFYGYTF. The CDR3 nucleotides are TGTGCCAGCAGCCCGACAGGGTTCTATGGCTACACCTTC.

By proportion, this clonotype is medium-sized (0.01 to 0.1%). This chain connects TRBV20-1 to TRBJ2-7; D is perhaps TRBD2 (5 bases). This CDR3 comprises 12 residues. V was trimmed by 5 bases and J by 5 bases, leaving 13 bases between them. The germline V gene has CDR1 DFQATT and CDR2 SNEGSKA (reference sequence). The CDR3 sequence: CSAAGRVHEQYF. For the CDR3, the DNA is TGCAGTGCTGCGGGCCGCGTCCACGAGCAGTACTTC.

This clonotype was seen many times. The J gene is TRBJ2-2, the V gene TRBV27; 10 nucleotides align to TRBD2. Per germline, CDR1 MNHEY and CDR2 SMNVEV (reference sequence). Losses at the gene ends were 7 bases for V and 7 bases for J; bases not matched to a gene: 6. CDR3 length: 14 amino acids. This CDR3 is CASKPGLASGELFF. The CDR3 DNA sequence: TGTGCCAGCAAACCGGGACTAGCGAGCGGGGAGCTGTTTTTT.

As for this clonotype: A much larger clonotype is one base distant, so this may be a read error. V usage is TRBV6-2 or TRBV6-3 and J usage is TRBJ1-5; the D is unclear. This CDR3 spans 14 amino acids. Trimming left V 5 bases short and J 2 bases short, with 10 bases between. Per germline, CDR1 MNHEY and CDR2 SVGEGT. The CDR3 DNA sequence: TGTGCCAGCAGTGTAAACTTGGGCAATCAGCCCCAGCATTTT. It codes for CASSVNLGNQPQHF.

On this clonotype itself: A much larger clone lies a single base off, so this may be a read error. The rearrangement links TRBV27 to TRBJ1-1; no reliable D call. There are 13 residues in the CDR3. V lost 3 bases to trimming and J lost 8 bases, with 13 bases between them. CDR1 and CDR2 from the germline V gene are MNHEY and SMNVEV (reference sequence). The CDR3 loop is CASSFGLGAEAFF. The CDR3 DNA reads as TGTGCCAGCAGTTTTGGTCTTGGCGCCGAAGCTTTCTTT.

The table lists this clonotype with many counts. V and J are TRBV5-1 and TRBJ1-6, with D tentatively TRBD1 (6 bases). Germline values: CDR1 SGHRS, CDR2 YFSETQ. This CDR3 has 16 residues. Trimming removed 4 bases at V and 0 bases at J, with 11 bases between. The CDR3 region has the DNA TGCGCCAGCAGCCACGGACAGAGCTCCTATAATTCACCCCTCCACTTT. It encodes CASSHGQSSYNSPLHF.

This clonotype is deemed medium-sized. The rearrangement uses TRBV11-2 and TRBJ2-7; D may be TRBD1 or TRBD2 (5 bases each). Trimming took off 1 base at V and 2 bases at J, with 9 bases between the two ends. CDR3 size: 14 residues. The germline gives CDR1 SGHAT, CDR2 FQNNGV. The CDR3 nucleotides read TGTGCCAGCAGCTTAGTCGGGACCGCCTACGAGCAGTACTTC. Protein sequence: CASSLVGTAYEQYF. The full variable domain, completed using reference TRBV11-2 and TRBJ2-7, is EAGVAQSPRYKIIEKRQSVAFWCNPISGHATLYWYQQILGQGPKLLIQFQNNGVVDDSQLPKDRFSAERLKGVDSTLKIQPAKLEDSAVYLCASSLVGTAYEQYFGPGTRLTVT.

In regard to this clonotype: Just one base apart from a much larger clone, this may be a read error. The chain has TRBV12-3 or TRBV12-4 and TRBJ1-1; no firm D call. The V end was cut by 6 bases, the J end by 1 base, with 15 bases between. The CDR3 has 15 amino acids. The CDR3, as DNA: TGTGCCAGCAGCATCACCGGGGTGGAGAACACTGAAGCTTTCTTT. Residues: CASSITGVENTEAFF.